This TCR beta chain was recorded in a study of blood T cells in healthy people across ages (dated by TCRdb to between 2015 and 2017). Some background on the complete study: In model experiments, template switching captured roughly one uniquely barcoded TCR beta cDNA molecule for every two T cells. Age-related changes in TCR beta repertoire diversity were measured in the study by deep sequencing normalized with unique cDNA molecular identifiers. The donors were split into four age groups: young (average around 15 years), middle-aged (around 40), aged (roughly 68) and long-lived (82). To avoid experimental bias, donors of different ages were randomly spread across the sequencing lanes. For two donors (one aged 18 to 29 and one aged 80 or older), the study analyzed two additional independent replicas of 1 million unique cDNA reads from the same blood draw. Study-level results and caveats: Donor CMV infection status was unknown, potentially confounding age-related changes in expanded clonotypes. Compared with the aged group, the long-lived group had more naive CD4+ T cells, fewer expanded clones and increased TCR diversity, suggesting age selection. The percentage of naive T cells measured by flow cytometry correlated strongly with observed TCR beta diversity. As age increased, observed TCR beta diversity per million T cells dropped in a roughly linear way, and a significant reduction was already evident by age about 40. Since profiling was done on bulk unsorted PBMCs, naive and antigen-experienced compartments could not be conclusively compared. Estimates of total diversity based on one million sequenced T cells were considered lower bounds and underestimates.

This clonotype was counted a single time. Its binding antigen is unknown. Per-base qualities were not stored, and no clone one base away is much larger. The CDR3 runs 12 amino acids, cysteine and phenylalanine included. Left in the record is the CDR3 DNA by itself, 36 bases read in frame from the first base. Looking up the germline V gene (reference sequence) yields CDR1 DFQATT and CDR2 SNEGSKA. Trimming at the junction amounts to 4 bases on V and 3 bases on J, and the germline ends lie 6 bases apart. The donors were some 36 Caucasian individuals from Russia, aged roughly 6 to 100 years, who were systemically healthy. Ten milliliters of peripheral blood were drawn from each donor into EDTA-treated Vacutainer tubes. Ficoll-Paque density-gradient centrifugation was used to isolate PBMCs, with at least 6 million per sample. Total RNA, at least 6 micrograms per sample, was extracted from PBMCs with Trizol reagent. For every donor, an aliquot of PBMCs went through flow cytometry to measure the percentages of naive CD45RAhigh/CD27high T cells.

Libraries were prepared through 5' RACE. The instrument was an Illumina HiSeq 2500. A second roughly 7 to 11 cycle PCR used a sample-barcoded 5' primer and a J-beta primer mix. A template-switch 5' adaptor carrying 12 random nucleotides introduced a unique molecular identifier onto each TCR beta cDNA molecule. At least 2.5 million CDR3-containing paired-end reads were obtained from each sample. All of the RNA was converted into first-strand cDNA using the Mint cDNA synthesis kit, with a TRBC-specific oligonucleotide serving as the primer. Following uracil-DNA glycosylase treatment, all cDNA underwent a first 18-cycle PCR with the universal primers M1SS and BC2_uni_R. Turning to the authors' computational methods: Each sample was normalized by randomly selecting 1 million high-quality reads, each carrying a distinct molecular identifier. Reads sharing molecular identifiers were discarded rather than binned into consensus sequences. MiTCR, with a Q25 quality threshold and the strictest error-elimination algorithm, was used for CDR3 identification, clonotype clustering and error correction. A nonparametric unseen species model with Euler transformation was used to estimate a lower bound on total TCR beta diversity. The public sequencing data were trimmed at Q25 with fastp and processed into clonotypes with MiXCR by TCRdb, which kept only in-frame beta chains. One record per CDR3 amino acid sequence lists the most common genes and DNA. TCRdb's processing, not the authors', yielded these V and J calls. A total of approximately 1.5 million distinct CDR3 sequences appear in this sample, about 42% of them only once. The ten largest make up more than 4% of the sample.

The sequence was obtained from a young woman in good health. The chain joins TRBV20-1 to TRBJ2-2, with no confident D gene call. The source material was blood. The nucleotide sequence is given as TGCAGTGCTACATACCACACCGGGGAGCTGTTTTTT. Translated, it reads CSATYHTGELFF.